What follows describes a single T cell receptor beta chain. Its target is not known. Germline lookup yields CDR1 SGHNT and CDR2 YENEEA. The V and J ends lost 0 bases and 2 bases respectively, with 10 bases between them. The CDR3 runs to 15 residues. Treatment indicated: roughly 11-day PBMC culture with coronavirus spike peptide pools or control peptides (ViraFEST assay). Peptide pools at roughly 11 ug/ml, together with 10 IU/ml IL-2, were added to cultures of two million PBMCs per well. Negative selection separated CD4+ T cells from approximately 10-day cultures. The sample is drawn from a study of vaccination and CD4 T cells after COVID-19. The study sequenced cultured CD4+ T cell DNA using the Oncomine TCR Beta short-read assay. TCRdb independently ran MiXCR on the PCR reads; one entry per CDR3 protein. The top ten clones hold approximately 25% of a sample with around 16,000 distinct CDR3 sequences, more than 30% of them seen once.

V gene TRBV11-3 combines with J gene TRBJ1-1; possibly TRBD1 for D (5 bases). The clonotype originates from a human donor who received a COVID-19 vaccine. Sequenced material: CD4+ T cells from blood, cultured in vitro, taken before SARS-CoV-2 vaccination. The CDR3 region has the DNA TGTGCCAGCAGCTTAGAAGGACACAGTAACACTGAAGCTTTCTTT. It encodes CASSLEGHSNTEAFF. Complete variable domain (other parts from reference TRBV11-3 and TRBJ1-1): EAGVVQSPRYKIIEKKQPVAFWCNPISGHNTLYWYLQNLGQGPELLIRYENEEAVDDSQLPKDRFSAERLKGVDSTLKIQPAELGDSAVYLCASSLEGHSNTEAFFGQGTRLTVV.